This T cell receptor beta chain was identified in a study of T-cell reconstitution after alpha-beta-depleted transplantation in children. Study results and caveats: T-cell numbers and diversity, one year after transplant, stemmed largely from T cells that were newly produced. The origin of high day-60 TCRbeta diversity in some patients lay in surviving recipient T cells and thymic progenitors. Reported findings indicate that, about two months after transplant, alpha-beta T cells came from several hundred expanded clones, which were derived from non-depleted graft cells.

Preparation of the TCRbeta library involved a method that used unique molecular identifiers. Each CDR3 protein is one row after TCRdb ran MiXCR on the PCR reads. The sample has about 300,000 distinct CDR3 sequences, around a tenth seen once. Trimming pared 6 bases from V and 1 base from J, leaving 19 bases between. This CDR3 has 17 residues. Germline V CDR1 and CDR2: SGHRS, YFSETQ. Regarding this clonotype: Its matching antigen is unknown.

V gene TRBV5-1 combines with J gene TRBJ2-2, with a weak D call TRBD1 (6 bases). Sequencing used PBMCs, obtained before TCRalphabeta/CD19-depleted stem cell transplant. The clonotype originates from a boy younger than two with acute myeloid leukemia, due to receive a stem cell transplant. CDR3 DNA: TGCGCCAGCACCCCCTCCGGGACACTGGGGAACACCGGGGAGCTGTTTTTT. Translation: CASTPSGTLGNTGELFF.